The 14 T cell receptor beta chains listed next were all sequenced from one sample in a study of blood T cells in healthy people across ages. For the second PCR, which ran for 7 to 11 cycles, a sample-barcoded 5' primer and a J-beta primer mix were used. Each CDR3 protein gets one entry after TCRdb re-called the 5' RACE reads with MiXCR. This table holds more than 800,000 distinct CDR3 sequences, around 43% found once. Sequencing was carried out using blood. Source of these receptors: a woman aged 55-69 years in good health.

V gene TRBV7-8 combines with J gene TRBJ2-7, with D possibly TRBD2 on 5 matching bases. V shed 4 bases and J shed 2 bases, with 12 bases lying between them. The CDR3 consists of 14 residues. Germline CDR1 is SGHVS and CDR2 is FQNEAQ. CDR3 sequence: CASSSTLAAYEQYF. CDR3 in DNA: TGTGCCAGCAGCTCGACTCTAGCCGCCTACGAGCAGTACTTC.

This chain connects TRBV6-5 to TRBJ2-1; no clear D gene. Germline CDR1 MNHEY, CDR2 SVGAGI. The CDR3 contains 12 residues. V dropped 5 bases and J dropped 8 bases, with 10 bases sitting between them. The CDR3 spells CASSETIDEQFF. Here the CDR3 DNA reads TGTGCCAGCAGTGAAACTATCGATGAGCAGTTCTTC.

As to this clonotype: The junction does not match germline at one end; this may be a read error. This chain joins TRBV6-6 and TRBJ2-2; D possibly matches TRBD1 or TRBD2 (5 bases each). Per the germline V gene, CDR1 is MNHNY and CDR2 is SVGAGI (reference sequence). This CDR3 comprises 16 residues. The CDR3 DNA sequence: TGTGCCCGCAGTTACCCCAGGGAGACCAACACCGGGGAGCTGTTTTTT. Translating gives CARSYPRETNTGELFF.

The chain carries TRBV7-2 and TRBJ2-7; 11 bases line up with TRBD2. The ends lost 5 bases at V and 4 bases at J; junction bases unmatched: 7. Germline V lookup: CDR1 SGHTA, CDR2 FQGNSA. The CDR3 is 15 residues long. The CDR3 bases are TGTGCCAGCAGCGTTACTAGCGGGAGTCTGTACGAGCAGTACTTC. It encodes CASSVTSGSLYEQYF.

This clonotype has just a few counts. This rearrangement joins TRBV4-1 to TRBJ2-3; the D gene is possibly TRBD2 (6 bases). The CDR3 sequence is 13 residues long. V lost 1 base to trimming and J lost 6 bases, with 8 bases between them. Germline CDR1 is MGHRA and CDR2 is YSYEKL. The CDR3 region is CASSQGLADTQYF. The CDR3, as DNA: TGCGCCAGCAGCCAAGGGCTAGCGGATACGCAGTATTTT.

This CDR3 reads CASSPDRASYNEQFF. CDR3 DNA: TGTGCCAGCAGCCCCGACAGAGCTTCCTACAATGAGCAGTTCTTC. The chain employs TRBV7-2 and TRBJ2-1; tentatively, D is TRBD1 (5 bases). Between the trimmed V and J ends, which lost 5 bases and 1 base, there was a span of 12 bases. This CDR3 has 15 amino acids. Germline V lookup: CDR1 SGHTA, CDR2 FQGNSA. Looking up the rest from reference TRBV7-2 and TRBJ2-1 gives the full variable domain: GAGVSQSPSNKVTEKGKDVELRCDPISGHTALYWYRQSLGQGLEFLIYFQGNSAPDKSGLPSDRFSAERTGGSVSTLTIQRTQQEDSAVYLCASSPDRASYNEQFFGPGTRLTVL.

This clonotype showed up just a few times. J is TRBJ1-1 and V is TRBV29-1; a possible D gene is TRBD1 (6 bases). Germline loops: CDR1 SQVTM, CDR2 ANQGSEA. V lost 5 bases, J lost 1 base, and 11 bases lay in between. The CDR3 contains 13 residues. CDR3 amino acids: CSVRTGPNTEAFF. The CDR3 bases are TGCAGCGTTCGTACAGGGCCGAACACTGAAGCTTTCTTT.

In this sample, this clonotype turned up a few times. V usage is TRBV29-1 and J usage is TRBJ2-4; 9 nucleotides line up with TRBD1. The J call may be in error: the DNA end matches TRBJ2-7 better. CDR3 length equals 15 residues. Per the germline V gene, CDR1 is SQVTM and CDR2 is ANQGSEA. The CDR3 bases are TGCAGCGTTGAAGGGTTGGGACAGGGATTAGACGAGCAGTACTTC. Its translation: CSVEGLGQGLDEQYF.

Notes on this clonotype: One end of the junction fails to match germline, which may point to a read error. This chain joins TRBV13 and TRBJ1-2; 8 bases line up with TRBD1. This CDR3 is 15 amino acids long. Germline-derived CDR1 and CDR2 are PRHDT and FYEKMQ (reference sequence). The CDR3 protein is CASSPRQGNNYGCTF. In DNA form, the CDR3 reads TGTGCCAGCAGCCCAAGACAGGGGAACAACTATGGCTGCACCTTC.

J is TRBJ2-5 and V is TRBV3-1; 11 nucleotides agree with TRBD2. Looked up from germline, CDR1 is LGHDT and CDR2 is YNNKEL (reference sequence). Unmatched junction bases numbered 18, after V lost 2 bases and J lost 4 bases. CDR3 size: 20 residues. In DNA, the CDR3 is TGTGCCAGCAGCCAACAGCCAGCGTTATTAGCGGGAGGGGGATCAGAGACCCAGTACTTC. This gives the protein CASSQQPALLAGGGSETQYF.

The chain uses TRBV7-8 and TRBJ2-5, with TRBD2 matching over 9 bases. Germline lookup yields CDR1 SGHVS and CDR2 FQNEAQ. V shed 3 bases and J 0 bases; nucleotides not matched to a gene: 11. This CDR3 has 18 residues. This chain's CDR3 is CASSLSDGLAGHQETQYF. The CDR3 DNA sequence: TGTGCCAGCAGCTTGTCGGATGGGCTAGCGGGGCACCAAGAGACCCAGTACTTC. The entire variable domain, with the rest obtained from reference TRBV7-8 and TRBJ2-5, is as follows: GAGVSQSPRYKVAKRGQDVALRCDPISGHVSLFWYQQALGQGPEFLTYFQNEAQLDKSGLPSDRFFAERPEGSVSTLKIQRTQQEDSAVYLCASSLSDGLAGHQETQYFGPGTRLLVL.

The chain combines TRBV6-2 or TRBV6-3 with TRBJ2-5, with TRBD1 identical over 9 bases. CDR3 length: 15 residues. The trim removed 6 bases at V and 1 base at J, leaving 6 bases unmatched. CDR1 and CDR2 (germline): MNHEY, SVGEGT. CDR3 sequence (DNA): TGTGCCAGCAGAGCGACAGGGGGGTTCCAAGAGACCCAGTACTTC. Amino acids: CASRATGGFQETQYF.

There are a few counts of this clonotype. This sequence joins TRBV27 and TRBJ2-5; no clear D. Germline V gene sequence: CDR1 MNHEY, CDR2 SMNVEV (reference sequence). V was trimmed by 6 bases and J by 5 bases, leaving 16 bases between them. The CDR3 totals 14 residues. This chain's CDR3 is CASSLLSSPETQYF. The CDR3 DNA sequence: TGTGCCAGCAGCCTCTTATCCAGCCCGGAGACCCAGTACTTC.

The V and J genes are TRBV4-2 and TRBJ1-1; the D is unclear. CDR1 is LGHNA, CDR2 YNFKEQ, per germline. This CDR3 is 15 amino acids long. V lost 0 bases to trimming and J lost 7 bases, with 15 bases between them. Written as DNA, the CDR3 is TGTGCCAGCAGCCAAGATCCTAAGACGCGTCATGAAGCTTTCTTT. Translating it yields CASSQDPKTRHEAFF.